These T cell receptor beta chains were read from a single sample in a study of identical twins. One entry per CDR3 protein, called by TCRdb with MiXCR from the 5' RACE reads. The sample has about 1.7 million distinct CDR3 sequences; around 29% are singletons. Source material: cord blood. Every receptor here comes from a newborn girl in good health. Both conserved end residues are part of each CDR3. D genes are given only for firm matches. A row's size may be missing; if present it is once, few, many or a size class.

j_call: TRBJ1-4; v_call: TRBV3-1; d_call: .; clone_size: .; cdr3_nt: TGTGCCAGCAGTCTTCAGAGTGGTGAAAAACTGTTTTTT; cdr3_aa: CASSLQSGEKLFF
j_call: TRBJ2-5; v_call: TRBV6-5; d_call: TRBD2; clone_size: few; cdr3_nt: TGTGCCAGCAGAAGACTAGCGGGAGGTAACAGGGAGACCCAGTACTTC; cdr3_aa: CASRRLAGGNRETQYF
j_call: TRBJ2-1; v_call: TRBV19; d_call: TRBD1; clone_size: .; cdr3_nt: TGTGCCAGTAGGAGGCAGGACAGGGGCCCTTATGAGCAGTTCTTC; cdr3_aa: CASRRQDRGPYEQFF
j_call: TRBJ2-3; v_call: TRBV29-1; d_call: TRBD2; clone_size: many; cdr3_nt: TGCAGCGTTGAAGGACTAGCCACAGATACGCAGTATTTT; cdr3_aa: CSVEGLATDTQYF
j_call: TRBJ2-7; v_call: TRBV12-3/TRBV12-4; d_call: .; clone_size: .; cdr3_nt: TGTGCCAGCAGTTTAGTCCCTCGGGACAAGAGAGGCGAGCAGTACTTC; cdr3_aa: CASSLVPRDKRGEQYF
j_call: TRBJ1-4; v_call: TRBV2; d_call: .; clone_size: .; cdr3_nt: TGTGCCAGCAGTTGGGGCAGGGGCGCGGGTACTAATGAAAAACTGTTTTTT; cdr3_aa: CASSWGRGAGTNEKLFF
j_call: TRBJ2-3; v_call: TRBV20-1; d_call: .; clone_size: .; cdr3_nt: TGCAGTGCTAGAGATTCCAGGGGAAAAGATACGCAGTATTTT; cdr3_aa: CSARDSRGKDTQYF
j_call: TRBJ2-3; v_call: TRBV5-1; d_call: TRBD2; clone_size: few; cdr3_nt: TGCGCCAGCAGCAGAGGACTAGCGGGTGAAAATACGCAGTATTTT; cdr3_aa: CASSRGLAGENTQYF
j_call: TRBJ1-4; v_call: TRBV12-3/TRBV12-4; d_call: .; clone_size: few; cdr3_nt: TGTGCCAGCAGTTTAGGCCCTCAGGGTGAAAAACTGTTTTTT; cdr3_aa: CASSLGPQGEKLFF
j_call: TRBJ1-4; v_call: TRBV7-9; d_call: .; clone_size: .; cdr3_nt: TGTGCCAGCAGCCCCCCCGGACTTGCTGAAAAACTGTTTTTT; cdr3_aa: CASSPPGLAEKLFF
j_call: TRBJ2-5; v_call: TRBV6-5; d_call: .; clone_size: few; cdr3_nt: TGTGCCAGCAGCCAAGCAGGGGAGGAGACCCAGTACTTC; cdr3_aa: CASSQAGEETQYF
j_call: TRBJ2-7; v_call: TRBV20-1; d_call: TRBD1; clone_size: many; cdr3_nt: TGCAGTGCTCCGGGACAGGGCTACGAGCAGTACTTC; cdr3_aa: CSAPGQGYEQYF
j_call: TRBJ2-7; v_call: TRBV2; d_call: .; clone_size: .; cdr3_nt: TGTGCCAGCAGTGGAAACATAGTGAGTAGGAATGAGCAGTACTTC; cdr3_aa: CASSGNIVSRNEQYF
j_call: TRBJ2-3; v_call: TRBV30; d_call: .; clone_size: .; cdr3_nt: TGTGCCTGGAGCCGGTCGGGCGATACGCAGTATTTT; cdr3_aa: CAWSRSGDTQYF
j_call: TRBJ2-5; v_call: TRBV29-1; d_call: .; clone_size: few; cdr3_nt: TGCAGCGTTGAAGACAGCCAAAAAGAGACCCAGTACTTC; cdr3_aa: CSVEDSQKETQYF
j_call: TRBJ2-7; v_call: TRBV11-3; d_call: TRBD2; clone_size: .; cdr3_nt: TGTGCCAGCAGCTTAGCGGGGGGAACCGAGCAGTACTTC; cdr3_aa: CASSLAGGTEQYF
j_call: TRBJ2-5; v_call: TRBV7-9; d_call: .; clone_size: few; cdr3_nt: TGTGCCAGCAGCTACAGCCGGGACTACCAAGAGACCCAGTACTTC; cdr3_aa: CASSYSRDYQETQYF
j_call: TRBJ2-1; v_call: TRBV10-3; d_call: TRBD2; clone_size: few; cdr3_nt: TGTGCCATCAGTGACCCAGGGGCCTCTCTAGCGGGAGGCCCAGGTGAGCAGTTCTTC; cdr3_aa: CAISDPGASLAGGPGEQFF
j_call: TRBJ2-4; v_call: TRBV4-2; d_call: .; clone_size: .; cdr3_nt: TGTGCCAGCACCCCAAGGGTGGAGGTGGGTTACAATGAGCAGTACTTC; cdr3_aa: CASTPRVEVGYNEQYF
j_call: TRBJ1-2; v_call: TRBV7-2; d_call: .; clone_size: few; cdr3_nt: TGTGCCAGCAGCCCGACACAGGTAGCTAACTATGGCTACACCTTC; cdr3_aa: CASSPTQVANYGYTF
j_call: TRBJ2-5; v_call: TRBV4-1; d_call: TRBD2; clone_size: .; cdr3_nt: TGCGCCAGCAGCCAAGCGGGGAGCGACTGGGTCGAGCGGGAGCTTGGGACAGAGACCCAGTACTTC; cdr3_aa: CASSQAGSDWVERELGTETQYF
j_call: TRBJ2-7; v_call: TRBV4-2; d_call: TRBD1; clone_size: few; cdr3_nt: TGTGCCAGCAGCCAAGAAGTGGGAGGACAGGGACCCTACGAGCAGTACTTC; cdr3_aa: CASSQEVGGQGPYEQYF
j_call: TRBJ2-1; v_call: TRBV7-8; d_call: .; clone_size: few; cdr3_nt: TGTGCCAGCAGCTTAAGGTGGTTTTGGAATGAGCAGTTCTTC; cdr3_aa: CASSLRWFWNEQFF
j_call: TRBJ2-3; v_call: TRBV28; d_call: .; clone_size: .; cdr3_nt: TGTGCCAGCAGACAGCGGGCCCCCTCAGATACGCAGTATTTT; cdr3_aa: CASRQRAPSDTQYF
j_call: TRBJ2-3; v_call: TRBV20-1; d_call: TRBD2; clone_size: few; cdr3_nt: TGCAGTGGCAGGAGCGGGGGGGCCCCAGATACGCAGTATTTT; cdr3_aa: CSGRSGGAPDTQYF
j_call: TRBJ2-2; v_call: TRBV20-1; d_call: .; clone_size: few; cdr3_nt: TGCAGTGCTAGAGATCTCGCCGAGAACACCGGGGAGCTGTTTTTT; cdr3_aa: CSARDLAENTGELFF